The clone carrying this T cell receptor beta chain was counted at least ten times. Its antigen is not identified. Regions amplified from RNA transcripts were the TCR beta CDR3 regions. Initially, a first-round RT-PCR of the TCR CDR3 employed the HTBI primer set. A single record per CDR3 protein comes from TCRdb applying MiXCR to the multiplex PCR reads. The data contain approximately 700,000 distinct CDR3 sequences, 15% to 20% of them singletons. This sample is part of a study of T cells in Graves' hyperthyroidism and ophthalmopathy. Whole-study findings and limits: Researchers found most expanded thyroid clonotypes above 0.001 in blood as well. Classification by a 13 V-J model distinguished ophthalmopathy from stable hyperthyroidism.

From germline, CDR1 is KGHSH and CDR2 LQKENI. The CDR3 has 13 residues. Between the trimmed V and J ends, which lost 6 bases and 3 bases, there was a span of 11 bases. Uncontrolled infection, other autoimmune disease, pregnancy or lactation barred patients from enrollment. Around 10 ml fresh peripheral blood yielded the PBMCs. This receptor was taken from a man aged 18 to 30 with Graves' hyperthyroidism. The rearrangement joins TRBV18 to TRBJ2-5; D unclear. The sequencing sample was made of blood. The CDR3 nucleotides are TGTGCCAGCTCGTACTCAGGAGAAGAGACCCAGTACTTC. Residues: CASSYSGEETQYF.